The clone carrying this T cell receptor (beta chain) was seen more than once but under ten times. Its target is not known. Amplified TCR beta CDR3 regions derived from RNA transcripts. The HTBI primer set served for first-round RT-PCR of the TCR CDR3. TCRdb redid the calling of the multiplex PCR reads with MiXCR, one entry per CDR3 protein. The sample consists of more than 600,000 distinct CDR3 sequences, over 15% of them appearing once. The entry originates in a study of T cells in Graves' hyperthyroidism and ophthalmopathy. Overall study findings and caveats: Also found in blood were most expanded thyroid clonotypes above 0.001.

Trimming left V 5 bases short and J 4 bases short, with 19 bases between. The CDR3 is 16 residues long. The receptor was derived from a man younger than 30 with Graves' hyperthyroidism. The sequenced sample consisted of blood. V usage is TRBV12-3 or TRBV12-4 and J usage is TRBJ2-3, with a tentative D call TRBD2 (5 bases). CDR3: CASSLRPAGAPDTQYF. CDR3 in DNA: TGTGCCAGCAGTCTTCGGCCCGCGGGCGCACCAGATACGCAGTATTTT.